The present T cell receptor (beta chain) was sequenced within a study of blood T cell repertoires in COVID-19 (dated by TCRdb to about 2020). Background for the entire study: The collaborator samples originated in the United States, Italy and Spain and spanned the acute and convalescent phases of COVID-19. The prospective study material was composed of cDNA or gDNA derived from T cells, B-cell-depleted T cells, or PBMCs. Deeply sampled blood TCRbeta repertoires from subjects exposed to, actively infected with, or recovered from COVID-19 were included in the dataset. A freely available public database, intended as a resource for researchers studying the immune response to SARS-CoV-2, is where the repertoires were released. The samples were drawn from the first 160 participants of the ongoing ImmuneRACE study and from about 1,200 subjects provided by 6 global collaborators. Nearly every sample came with metadata listing a de-identified subject ID, COVID-19 status, age in years and sex. HLA class I and class II types, where available, came from metadata supplied by the sample provider rather than from assay-based typing. The study at large found these results: How much clinical and demographic metadata was included differed by source and by participant, and the metadata was provided uncurated.

About this clone itself: Its cognate antigen has yet to be identified. Base qualities are not recorded, but no much larger clone differs from it by a single base.

From V the trimming removes 5 bases and from J it removes 1 base, while the gene matches leave 7 bases of the junction unaccounted for. CDR1 and CDR2, looked up from the germline V gene, are MDHEN and SYDVKM. From the cysteine through the phenylalanine, the CDR3 covers 17 amino acids. Kept here is only the CDR3 DNA, which spans 51 bases and is read in frame from base 1. Whole blood was collected in K2EDTA tubes by collaborating institutions according to the institutions' own protocols. For TCRbeta analysis, collaborators shipped samples as frozen whole blood, isolated PBMCs, or DNA extracted from either of those sample types. TCRbeta CDR3 regions were amplified from genomic DNA by means of the immunoSEQ Assay, a bias-controlled multiplex PCR. Turning to the authors' computational methods: The number of nucleated cells in each sample was estimated by amplification of reference gene primers within the assay. Sequence reads were collapsed and filtered to measure the absolute abundance of every unique TCRbeta CDR3 rearrangement. For each sample, productive Simpson clonality was calculated as the square root of Simpson's diversity index across productive rearrangements. The table was pulled from immuneACCESS by TCRdb, which kept in-frame rearrangements only. Such tables lose some clones; where checked, under half of the loss comes from unresolved V genes, and the rest has no known cause. That table is the source of V, J and clone size, and D and trimming were worked out from the DNA. This sample lists 450,000 to 500,000 clones; 80% to 90% were detected once. The ten largest clonotypes hold approximately 3.4% of the sample.

Source material: peripheral blood. The chain is made from TRBV28 and TRBJ2-1, and 11 junctional nucleotides match TRBD2. This receptor was taken from a human donor in a cohort sampled during active COVID-19. CDR3 loop: CASSIPLAGGSYNEQFF. The DNA is TGTGCCAGCAGTATCCCATTAGCGGGAGGGTCCTACAATGAGCAGTTCTTC.